Described below is a single T cell receptor (beta chain) sequence and its context. After isolation, RNA underwent reverse transcription to generate cDNA as the sequencing template. Repertoires were generated with immunoSEQ multiplex PCR, while TCRdb's copy carries only in-frame clones and drops some. The sample shows about 97,000 clones, 41% of them seen only once. The data were obtained in a study of CD8+ T cells in alopecia areata. CDR3 length: 13 residues. Germline CDR1 SQVTM, CDR2 ANQGSEA. The V and J ends lost 8 bases and 4 bases respectively, with 15 bases between them. The rearrangement uses TRBV29-1 and TRBJ1-5; D remains unclear. Sequencing was performed on CD4+ T cells sorted from blood. The source is a human donor with alopecia areata. As DNA, the CDR3 is TGCAGCTACTCCTCAGGAATAAATCAGCCCCAGCATTTT. Translation gives CSYSSGINQPQHF.